The 21 T cell receptor beta chains reported below all come from one sample, sequenced in a study of control samples from healthy donors and cancer patients. Generated by immunoSEQ multiplex PCR, the TCRdb table keeps only in-frame clones and is missing some. The table includes 160,000 or so clones, 93% detected once. Sequencing was done on a sample of blood. The origin of the receptors is a man aged 50 to 60 in good health.

This chain links TRBV10-3 with TRBJ1-4; D not resolved. The CDR3 covers 12 residues. V lost 3 bases and J lost 8, with 7 bases in between. Germline CDR1 and CDR2: ENHRY and SYGVKD. CDR3 loop: CAISDGREKLFF. The CDR3 DNA reads as TGTGCCATCAGTGATGGGAGGGAAAAACTGTTTTTT.

V and J are TRBV27 and TRBJ2-3; TRBD1 aligns across 7 bases. The CDR3 sequence is 13 residues long. Germline trimming cut 3 bases from V and 5 bases from J; bases unmatched to any gene: 2. The germline V gene has CDR1 MNHEY and CDR2 SMNVEV (reference sequence). The CDR3 sequence is CASSFQGEDTQYF. As DNA, the CDR3 is TGTGCCAGCAGTTTTCAGGGGGAAGATACGCAGTATTTT.

The chain carries TRBV24-1 and TRBJ2-3; 11 bases are shared with TRBD2. Germline V gene sequence: CDR1 KGHDR, CDR2 SFDVKD. The CDR3 is made up of 17 amino acids. The V gene end was trimmed by 5 bases and the J gene end by 8 bases; junction bases not matched to a gene: 14. The CDR3 loop reads CATSVGLAAGYTFTQYF. In DNA form, the CDR3 reads TGTGCCACCAGTGTGGGACTAGCGGCGGGATACACGTTTACGCAGTATTTT.

The chain links TRBV19 to TRBJ2-7, with D perhaps matching TRBD1 (5 bases). With 5 bases removed from V and 8 bases from J, the gap between germline ends came to 13 bases. The CDR3 is made up of 12 amino acids. Germline lookup yields CDR1 LNHDA and CDR2 SQIVND (reference sequence). The DNA of the CDR3 is TGTGCCAGTAGTCCAGGACAACCCCAGCAGTACTTC. Protein product: CASSPGQPQQYF.

This clone was seen a handful of times. The V and J genes are TRBV28 and TRBJ1-2; unclear D gene. The V and J ends lost 5 bases and 4 bases respectively, with 17 bases between them. The CDR3 loop spans 15 amino acids. Germline CDR1 MDHEN, CDR2 SYDVKM. Here the CDR3 reads CASSVPRPKTYGYTF. CDR3 sequence (DNA): TGTGCCAGCAGTGTTCCTCGGCCGAAGACCTATGGCTACACCTTC.

This sequence joins TRBV4-2 and TRBJ2-2; TRBD2 aligns across 10 bases. The V gene end was trimmed by 3 bases and the J gene end by 8 bases; junction bases not matched to a gene: 9. CDR1 is LGHNA, CDR2 YNFKEQ, per germline. This CDR3 is 16 amino acids long. CDR3 sequence (DNA): TGTGCCAGCAGCCATCCCGAAGCGGGAGGGGCGGGGGAGCTGTTTTTT. This translates into CASSHPEAGGAGELFF.

The rearrangement links TRBV7-9 to TRBJ2-5; D unclear. Germline CDR1 and CDR2: SEHNR and FQNEAQ (reference sequence). The V and J ends lost 3 bases and 1 base respectively, with 9 bases between them. The CDR3 is 14 residues long. CDR3 bases: TGTGCCAGCAGCTTGGACGCCCTCCAAGAGACCCAGTACTTC. It translates to CASSLDALQETQYF.

This rearrangement joins TRBV12-3 or TRBV12-4 to TRBJ2-5; D possibly corresponds to TRBD1 (8 bases). Trimming took off 6 bases at V and 7 bases at J, with 15 bases between the two ends. The CDR3 covers 13 residues. This CDR3 is CASRPTGGGTQYF. The CDR3 DNA reads TGTGCCAGCAGACCTACAGGGGGGGGGACCCAGTACTTC.

The V call is TRBV9, the J call TRBJ2-3; D not certain. Trimming took 0 bases from V and 6 from J, leaving 5 bases between them. The length of the CDR3 is 12 residues. In germline, CDR1 is SGDLS, CDR2 YYNGEE. Written as DNA, the CDR3 is TGTGCCAGCAGCGTAGCCGGGGATACGCAGTATTTT. Its protein is CASSVAGDTQYF.

This chain joins TRBV11-3 and TRBJ2-2, with D unclear. The CDR3 loop spans 13 amino acids. V lost 1 base and J lost 6, with 6 bases in between. Looked up from germline, CDR1 is SGHNT and CDR2 is YENEEA. CDR3 protein: CASSLAGAGELFF. CDR3 nucleotide sequence: TGTGCCAGCAGCTTAGCAGGAGCCGGGGAGCTGTTTTTT.

The chain uses TRBV9 and TRBJ2-3; the D is unclear. CDR1 is SGDLS and CDR2 is YYNGEE in the germline V gene. The V end was cut by 0 bases, the J end by 9 bases, with 11 bases between. The CDR3 has 13 residues. CDR3 region: CASSVAAARTQYF. DNA of the CDR3: TGTGCCAGCAGCGTAGCGGCGGCTCGCACGCAGTATTTT.

The chain is built from TRBV28 and TRBJ2-3; TRBD2 agrees at 13 bases. Per the germline V gene, CDR1 is MDHEN and CDR2 is SYDVKM. With 5 bases clipped from V and 4 bases from J, the junction kept 9 bases outside the gene matches. There are 17 residues in the CDR3. Written as DNA, the CDR3 is TGTGCCAGCAGTACCCTCGGGACTAGCGGGATCCCAGATACGCAGTATTTT. It yields the protein CASSTLGTSGIPDTQYF. The whole variable domain, remainder taken from reference TRBV28 and TRBJ2-3, is DVKVTQSSRYLVKRTGEKVFLECVQDMDHENMFWYRQDPGLGLRLIYFSYDVKMKEKGDIPEGYSVSREKKERFSLILESASTNQTSMYLCASSTLGTSGIPDTQYFGPGTRLTVL.

The chain employs TRBV5-1 and TRBJ2-1; 8 nucleotides line up with TRBD2. The CDR3 loop spans 15 amino acids. V trimming: 4 bases; J trimming: 7 bases; junction bases outside the gene matches: 10. Germline CDR1 SGHRS, CDR2 YFSETQ. The CDR3: CASSRGGGLLNEQFF. CDR3 DNA: TGCGCCAGCAGCCGGGGGGGAGGTTTATTGAATGAGCAGTTCTTC.

The chain uses TRBV4-2 and TRBJ1-6; TRBD1 might be the D (5 bases). Germline V gene lookup returns CDR1 LGHNA and CDR2 YNFKEQ. The CDR3 consists of 14 residues. V dropped 3 bases and J dropped 8 bases, with 11 bases sitting between them. The CDR3 nucleotides read TGTGCCAGCAGCCACAAGAGGGGAGATTCACCCCTCCACTTT. Protein product: CASSHKRGDSPLHF.

The chain carries TRBV28 and TRBJ1-2; TRBD1 is a possible D gene (5 bases). The CDR3 consists of 12 residues. Trimming took off 10 bases at V and 3 bases at J, with 12 bases between the two ends. Germline V gene data show CDR1 as MDHEN and CDR2 as SYDVKM. The CDR3 sequence is CAIHDSHYGYTF. For the CDR3, the DNA is TGTGCCATCCACGACAGCCACTATGGCTACACCTTC.

With regard to this clone: The same CDR3 also results from other DNA sequences found in this sample. J is TRBJ2-3 and V is TRBV28, with 9 bases matching TRBD2. CDR1 is MDHEN and CDR2 is SYDVKM in the germline V gene. V shed 6 bases, J shed 1 base, and the junction held 2 bases outside the gene matches. The CDR3 extends over 14 amino acids. The chain's CDR3 is CASRLAGGTDTQYF. CDR3 sequence (DNA): TGTGCCAGCAGGTTAGCGGGGGGCACAGATACGCAGTATTTT.

The chain uses TRBV28 and TRBJ1-6; D gene uncertain. The CDR3 has 13 amino acids. V was clipped by 6 bases and J by 6 bases, with 9 bases between them. From germline, CDR1 is MDHEN and CDR2 SYDVKM. The CDR3 nucleotides are TGTGCCAGCAGACAAGGGAGTAATTCACCCCTCCACTTT. Translation: CASRQGSNSPLHF. The whole variable domain, remainder taken from reference TRBV28 and TRBJ1-6, is DVKVTQSSRYLVKRTGEKVFLECVQDMDHENMFWYRQDPGLGLRLIYFSYDVKMKEKGDIPEGYSVSREKKERFSLILESASTNQTSMYLCASRQGSNSPLHFGNGTRLTVT.

This chain joins TRBV19 and TRBJ1-2; D not resolved. V was clipped by 3 bases and J by 5 bases, with 16 bases between them. The germline V gene encodes CDR1 LNHDA and CDR2 SQIVND (reference sequence). CDR3 length equals 15 residues. In DNA, the CDR3 is TGTGCCAGTAGTATGGTGTTTGGGGATACATATGGCTACACCTTC. Its translation: CASSMVFGDTYGYTF.

V is TRBV19 and J is TRBJ1-6, with 7 bases identical to TRBD1. CDR1 is LNHDA and CDR2 is SQIVND in the germline V gene (reference sequence). CDR3 length: 14 residues. The V gene end was trimmed by 7 bases and the J gene end by 8 bases; junction bases not matched to a gene: 8. The CDR3 sequence is CASNDPGGDSPLHF. The CDR3 DNA reads TGTGCCAGTAATGATCCAGGGGGAGATTCACCCCTCCACTTT. The full variable domain, completed using reference TRBV19 and TRBJ1-6, is DGGITQSPKYLFRKEGQNVTLSCEQNLNHDAMYWYRQDPGQGLRLIYYSQIVNDFQKGDIAEGYSVSREKKESFPLTVTSAQKNPTAFYLCASNDPGGDSPLHFGNGTRLTVT.

J is TRBJ1-2 and V is TRBV7-9, with unresolved D. Germline loops: CDR1 SEHNR, CDR2 FQNEAQ (reference sequence). V was trimmed by 5 bases and J by 1 base, leaving 14 bases between them. This CDR3 region has 15 residues. CDR3 amino acids: CASSLDGINNYGYTF. Written as DNA, the CDR3 is TGTGCCAGCAGCCTTGACGGAATAAATAACTATGGCTACACCTTC.

This chain joins TRBV7-2 and TRBJ1-4, with a possible D match to TRBD1 (5 bases). Germline CDR1 reads SGHTA; CDR2 reads FQGNSA. The V end lost 1 base, the J end lost 9 bases, and 15 bases lay between the germline ends. The CDR3 totals 15 residues. In DNA form, the CDR3 reads TGTGCCAGCAGCTTAGAAGTTCAGGGCAGCCAAAAACTGTTTTTT. It is translated as CASSLEVQGSQKLFF.